The rows below give T cell receptor beta chains drawn from one sample of a study of CD8+CD57+ T cells in acquired aplastic anemia. TCRdb passed the reads through MiXCR, listing each CDR3 protein once. The table lists around 130,000 distinct CDR3 sequences, 58% of them singletons, with roughly 30% in the top ten. Input material: sorted CD4+, CD8+, or CD8+CD57+ T cells (not recorded which) from PBMCs. These receptor sequences come from a human donor with aplastic anemia. Both conserved end residues are part of each CDR3. A D gene is named only where the DNA matches it firmly. Rows give clone size only sometimes, using once, few, many, or a class for an expanded clone.

DNA,CDR3,J,D,size,V
TGTGCCAGTAGTATTACAACCGGGACACCTTCTTACGAGCAGTACTTC,CASSITTGTPSYEQYF,TRBJ2-7,NA,NA,TRBV19
TGCAGTGCTAGAGATAAACGGGAAACTGAAGCTTTCTTT,CSARDKRETEAFF,TRBJ1-1,NA,NA,TRBV20-1
TGTGCCAGCAGCTCAAAGATAGAGAGTAGCTCCTACGAGCAGTACTTC,CASSSKIESSSYEQYF,TRBJ2-7,NA,many,TRBV13
TGTGCCAGCCACAGTTCTAGGGACTATGGCTACACCTTC,CASHSSRDYGYTF,TRBJ1-2,NA,NA,TRBV19
TGTGCCAGCAGCGTTCTCCCTGCTGCAGATACGCAGTATTTT,CASSVLPAADTQYF,TRBJ2-3,NA,NA,TRBV9
TGCGCCAGCAGCTACTTACAGGGTCCCGGGGAGCTGTTTTTT,CASSYLQGPGELFF,TRBJ2-2,NA,many,TRBV5-1
TGTGCCAGCAGCGTCCCTGGGGACAGTGGCTACACCTTC,CASSVPGDSGYTF,TRBJ1-2,TRBD1,NA,TRBV9
TGTGCCAGCAGTTTACAGGGTTTCGGCAATCAGCCCCAGCATTTT,CASSLQGFGNQPQHF,TRBJ1-5,NA,NA,TRBV28
TGCGCCAGCAGCTTCGGGACAGGGAAAGGGATAAATGAGCAGTTCTTC,CASSFGTGKGINEQFF,TRBJ2-1,TRBD1,NA,TRBV5-1
TGTGCCAGTAGGCTCCTAGGTTACGAGCAGTACTTC,CASRLLGYEQYF,TRBJ2-7,NA,NA,TRBV7-2
TGTGCCACCAGCAGTTACAGCCCCGGGTCCACCTACGAGCAGTACTTC,CATSSYSPGSTYEQYF,TRBJ2-7,NA,NA,TRBV15
TGTGCCAGTAGTATAGGGACAGGGGTTGAAGAGACCCAGTACTTC,CASSIGTGVEETQYF,TRBJ2-5,TRBD1,once,TRBV19
TGCAGTGCCACCCTACCAGGGCTGACTGAAGCTTTCTTT,CSATLPGLTEAFF,TRBJ1-1,NA,NA,TRBV20-1
TGTGCCAGCAGCGCCCATAGGACAGGGGACACTGAAGCTTTCTTT,CASSAHRTGDTEAFF,TRBJ1-1,TRBD1,many,TRBV9
TGTGCCACCAGCAAAGCAGGGGGCGCTTACGAGCAGTACTTC,CATSKAGGAYEQYF,TRBJ2-7,TRBD1,NA,TRBV15
TGCGCCAGCAGCCAAGTCCGTAGCGGGGGGTACAATGAGCAGTTCTTC,CASSQVRSGGYNEQFF,TRBJ2-1,TRBD2,many,TRBV4-3
TGTGCCAGCAGATGGCAGGGTTTAACTGAAGCTTTCTTT,CASRWQGLTEAFF,TRBJ1-1,NA,NA,TRBV19
TGTGCCAGCAGCTCTTTGGGGAGCACAGATACGCAGTATTTT,CASSSLGSTDTQYF,TRBJ2-3,NA,NA,TRBV6-2/TRBV6-3
TGCAGTGCTAGAGATCTCCACGAGCAGTACTTC,CSARDLHEQYF,TRBJ2-7,NA,NA,TRBV20-1
TGTGCCAGCAGTGCGGACAGGGGGCATGATGGCTACACCTTC,CASSADRGHDGYTF,TRBJ1-2,TRBD1,NA,TRBV2
TGTGCCAGCAGCTTGACAGGGGGGTTTAATGAGCAGTTCTTC,CASSLTGGFNEQFF,TRBJ2-1,TRBD1,few,TRBV11-1
TGTGCCAGATTCCTCGTTGGAGAGACCCAGTACTTC,CARFLVGETQYF,TRBJ2-5,NA,NA,TRBV12-1
TGTGCCAGCAGTTTCGTGGCGAGCTCCTACAATGAGCAGTTCTTC,CASSFVASSYNEQFF,TRBJ2-1,NA,NA,TRBV28
TGTGCCAGTCTAGGGGACACCTCTACGTACCGGGAGCTGTTTTTT,CASLGDTSTYRELFF,TRBJ2-2,NA,many,TRBV19
TGTGCCATCAGTGATGGAGGATACTCCTACGAGCAGTACTTC,CAISDGGYSYEQYF,TRBJ2-7,NA,NA,TRBV10-3
TGCAGTGCTAGAGGCCTAGAGGGACAGATATACGATACGCAGTATTTT,CSARGLEGQIYDTQYF,TRBJ2-3,TRBD1,NA,TRBV20-1
TGTGCCAGCAGTGAATTGGTCTACACTACAGATACGCAGTATTTT,CASSELVYTTDTQYF,TRBJ2-3,NA,few,TRBV25-1
TGTGCCATCAGTGAGAGCAGGCCTATGGAGCAGTACTTC,CAISESRPMEQYF,TRBJ2-7,NA,NA,TRBV10-3
TGTGCCGCCTTCAGGCTTCAGCCCCAGCATTTT,CAAFRLQPQHF,TRBJ1-5,NA,NA,TRBV7-2
TGTGCCAGCAGTTCGAACGGGGTGGCCGCCGGCGGGCAGTACTTC,CASSSNGVAAGGQYF,TRBJ2-7,NA,NA,TRBV12-3/TRBV12-4
TGTGCCATCAGTGAGTCGACGGCAGGGTGGGGCTACACCTTC,CAISESTAGWGYTF,TRBJ1-2,NA,NA,TRBV10-3
TGTGCCAGCAGCCAAGATCTGCAGACAGGGATCTATGGCTACACCTTC,CASSQDLQTGIYGYTF,TRBJ1-2,TRBD1,many,TRBV3-1
TGCGCCAGCAACCGGGACAGGGGAAATTCACCCCTCCACTTT,CASNRDRGNSPLHF,TRBJ1-6,TRBD1,NA,TRBV4-1
TGCGCCGATGGGACTACGGGGGTGGAGGCCCAGTACTTC,CADGTTGVEAQYF,TRBJ2-5,TRBD2,NA,TRBV10-1
TGTGCCAGCAGTGCAGAACAGCAATCATATGGCTACACCTTC,CASSAEQQSYGYTF,TRBJ1-2,NA,NA,TRBV2
TGTGCCAGCAGCCCTACTAGCGGGAGTCTGGTTAATGAGCAGTTCTTC,CASSPTSGSLVNEQFF,TRBJ2-1,TRBD2,many,TRBV7-9
TGTGCCAGCAGCTTAGCTGTACGGCTCCAAGAGACCCAGTACTTC,CASSLAVRLQETQYF,TRBJ2-5,NA,many,TRBV7-6
TGCAGCGTTGAGGACCGCTCCGGACAGTACGAGCAGTACTTC,CSVEDRSGQYEQYF,TRBJ2-7,NA,NA,TRBV29-1
TGTGCCAGCTCCCCCACCAGGGGGCGAACTTTCTTT,CASSPTRGRTFF,TRBJ1-1,TRBD1,NA,TRBV2
TGTGCCAGCAGGCTTGGGACAGGGGCCGTCGCCCTCCACTTT,CASRLGTGAVALHF,TRBJ1-6,TRBD1,NA,TRBV27
TGCAGCGTTTCTGTGGGACAGGGGAAGGGTGAGCAGTTCTTC,CSVSVGQGKGEQFF,TRBJ2-1,TRBD1,NA,TRBV29-1
TGTGCCAGCAACTTCCAGATCGTGGATTCACCCCTCCACTTT,CASNFQIVDSPLHF,TRBJ1-6,NA,NA,TRBV2
TGTGCCACCAGCAGAGGACAGGGAGATTCACCCCTCCACTTT,CATSRGQGDSPLHF,TRBJ1-6,TRBD1,NA,TRBV15
TGTGCCAGTAGTATATCCCTCACGTGGGGTAATGAAGCTTTCTTT,CASSISLTWGNEAFF,TRBJ1-1,NA,many,TRBV19
TGTGCCAGCAGCCCCGGCCGGACAGGGACCATCTACGAGCAGTACTTC,CASSPGRTGTIYEQYF,TRBJ2-7,TRBD1,NA,TRBV11-2